This T cell receptor beta chain was captured by sequencing in a study of cytomegalovirus exposure and HLA in healthy donors. The PCR contained 60 Vbeta and 13 Jbeta primers. Clones were sequenced by immunoSEQ multiplex PCR, and TCRdb holds only the in-frame ones, with some missing. The sample lists over 75,000 clones, over 75% seen once, with approximately 7.4% in the top ten. Per germline, CDR1 SGHAT and CDR2 FQDESV (reference sequence). This CDR3 contains 16 residues. V lost 0 bases and J lost 2; bases outside the gene matches: 3. The receptor was isolated from a man aged 45 to 65 in good health and CMV-seropositive. The V call is TRBV11-1, the J call TRBJ2-3; 9 bases line up with TRBD2. The material sequenced was PBMCs. The CDR3 protein is CASSLASGGFTDTQYF. The CDR3 DNA is TGTGCCAGCAGCTTAGCCAGCGGGGGGTTCACAGATACGCAGTATTTT. The full variable domain, its missing parts supplied by reference TRBV11-1 and TRBJ2-3, is EAEVAQSPRYKITEKSQAVAFWCDPISGHATLYWYRQILGQGPELLVQFQDESVVDDSQLPKDRFSAERLKGVDSTLKIQPAELGDSAMYLCASSLASGGFTDTQYFGPGTRLTVL.